This T cell receptor beta chain was obtained from a study of T cells in Graves' hyperthyroidism and ophthalmopathy. Amplification of TCR beta CDR3 regions was performed using RNA transcripts as template. Primed by the HTBI set, a first-round RT-PCR was run on the TCR CDR3. TCRdb called the multiplex PCR reads again in MiXCR, with one record for every CDR3 protein. The repertoire holds over 450,000 distinct CDR3 sequences, with roughly 17% as singletons. This clonotype has a count of ten or more. Exclusion followed for patients with uncontrolled infection, other autoimmune disease, pregnancy or lactation. Isolation of PBMCs was performed on around 9.7 ml fresh peripheral blood. CDR1 and CDR2 (germline): MDHEN, SYDVKM. This CDR3 has 13 amino acids. Deletions cut 5 bases from V and 10 bases from J, with 15 bases between.

The sequence derives from a woman in her late teens or twenties with Graves' ophthalmopathy. The chain recombines TRBV28 with TRBJ2-1, with a tentative D call TRBD1 (5 bases). Sequencing used blood. The CDR3 sequence is CASSPDSGGEQFF. The CDR3 DNA sequence: TGTGCCAGCAGTCCCGACAGTGGCGGAGAGCAGTTCTTC.